A selection of T cell receptor beta chains follows, all from one sample in a study of radiation and T cells in renal cell carcinoma. TCRdb's copy holds only in-frame clones and misses some; the assay was immunoSEQ multiplex PCR. The data show under 55,000 clones, around 83% seen once. Material: blood, obtained from a patient whose treatment included radiotherapy and nephrectomy. The receptor source for this set is a woman between 70 and 85 years old with renal cell carcinoma. Each CDR3 is given with its conserved first and last residue.

j_call v_call cdr3_aa
TRBJ1-2 TRBV9 CASSVEGRNYGYTF
TRBJ2-7 TRBV7-9 CASSLTDRGLTYEQYF
TRBJ2-2 TRBV4-2 CASSQDGAGELFF
TRBJ1-6 TRBV2 CASLSGTGLHF
TRBJ2-1 TRBV28 CASSLSYNEQFF
TRBJ2-4 TRBV20-1 CSASAPNIQYF
TRBJ1-5 TRBV5-8 CASGVDSYQPQHF
TRBJ1-6 TRBV29-1 CSVRQGAKENSPLHF
TRBJ2-1 TRBV5-1 CASSPLTGEGEQFF
TRBJ1-1 TRBV7-2 CASSLRRQGAEAFF
TRBJ1-6 TRBV27 CASSFYGRNSPLHF